What follows are 24 T cell receptor beta chains derived from one specimen sequenced in a study of blood T cells in healthy people across ages. The authors ran a second PCR of 7 to 11 cycles using a sample-barcoded 5' primer and a J-beta primer mix. MiXCR, applied by TCRdb to the 5' RACE reads, yields one record per CDR3 protein. The data contain 600,000 to 800,000 distinct CDR3 sequences, over 40% of them singletons. The sequenced sample was blood. Receptors were obtained from an elderly woman in good health.

The rearrangement joins TRBV20-1 to TRBJ1-2, with 8 nucleotides matching TRBD1. V trimming: 3 bases; J trimming: 6 bases; junction bases outside the gene matches: 9. This CDR3 comprises 14 residues. Germline V gives CDR1 DFQATT, CDR2 SNEGSKA (reference sequence). Written as DNA, the CDR3 is TGCAGTGCTAGTGGACAGGGAGGACTGCATGGCTACACCTTC. Translating it yields CSASGQGGLHGYTF.

This clonotype was counted at least ten times. The chain carries TRBV21-1 and TRBJ2-7. TRBV21-1 is noted as a pseudogene. This CDR3 is built from 16 residues. The DNA for the CDR3 is TGTGCCAGCAGCAAAGTAGTTGTTGTGGGGTTCTACGAGCAGTACTTC. It translates to CASSKVVVVGFYEQYF.

This clonotype occurred once. One end of the junction fails to match germline, which may point to a read error. The chain links TRBV7-9 to TRBJ1-6; unclear D gene. Germline CDR1 reads SEHNR; CDR2 reads FQNEAQ (reference sequence). The CDR3 sequence is 12 residues long. The CDR3 here is CAGSSVDSPLHF. In DNA, the CDR3 is TGTGCCGGCAGCTCGGTGGATTCACCCCTCCACTTT.

This clonotype was seen repeatedly, ten times or more. V usage is TRBV6-1 and J usage is TRBJ2-3; TRBD2 matches at 8 bases. V dropped 7 bases and J dropped 1; count of bases not matched to a gene: 7. Germline V lookup: CDR1 MNHNS, CDR2 SASEGT. The CDR3 consists of 15 residues. The CDR3 spells CASKFGLAGTDTQYF. DNA of the CDR3: TGTGCCAGCAAATTCGGACTAGCAGGCACAGATACGCAGTATTTT.

The CDR3 reads CAISVTSGEGGQFF. In DNA, the CDR3 is TGTGCCATCAGTGTGACTAGCGGAGAGGGGGGGCAGTTCTTC. The rearrangement uses TRBV10-3 and TRBJ2-1; 9 bases agree with TRBD2. CDR1 ENHRY and CDR2 SYGVKD come from the germline V gene. The CDR3 extends over 14 amino acids. The V segment lost 4 bases and the J segment 12 bases; nucleotides outside the gene matches: 10.

The genes are TRBV7-9 and TRBJ2-7; D gene unclear. CDR3 size: 14 residues. In germline, CDR1 is SEHNR, CDR2 FQNEAQ (reference sequence). V was cut by 7 bases and J by 3 bases, with 16 bases left in between. CDR3 coding DNA: TGTGCCAGCATGTTGACCGGAGCTGACTACGAGCAGTACTTC. Protein product: CASMLTGADYEQYF. The full variable domain, rest sourced from reference TRBV7-9 and TRBJ2-7, is DTGVSQNPRHKITKRGQNVTFRCDPISEHNRLYWYRQTLGQGPEFLTYFQNEAQLEKSRLLSDRFSAERPKGSFSTLEIQRTEQGDSAMYLCASMLTGADYEQYFGPGTRLTVT.

The chain links TRBV7-7 to TRBJ2-5, with D possibly matching TRBD2 (5 bases). Matching the DNA end better, TRBJ2-7 makes the J call doubtful. This CDR3 comprises 13 residues. Germline CDR1 reads SSHAT; CDR2 reads FNYEAQ (reference sequence). CDR3 in DNA: TGTGCCAGCAGCTCGTCCCCGGGGTGCGAGCAGTACTTC. Translation gives CASSSSPGCEQYF.

V usage is TRBV4-1 and J usage is TRBJ2-1; the D is unclear. Trimming cost V 1 base and J 0 bases, with 10 bases left between them. CDR3 length: 16 amino acids. The germline CDR1 and CDR2 sequences are MGHRA and YSYEKL. The CDR3 coding sequence is TGCGCCAGCAGCCAAGTGGGCGGTAGCTCCTACAATGAGCAGTTCTTC. This encodes CASSQVGGSSYNEQFF.

The V gene is TRBV20-1, the J gene TRBJ2-4, with D possibly being TRBD2 (5 bases). With 7 bases removed from V and 13 bases from J, the gap between germline ends came to 23 bases. Germline CDR1 is DFQATT and CDR2 is SNEGSKA (reference sequence). The CDR3 extends over 13 amino acids. The CDR3 loop is CSVSGGRGFEQYF. DNA for the CDR3: TGCAGTGTGTCTGGCGGCAGAGGGTTTGAGCAGTACTTC.

In this sample, this clonotype turned up many times. The chain recombines TRBV12-5 with TRBJ2-5; D possibly corresponds to TRBD2 (6 bases). Germline CDR1 reads LGHNT; CDR2 reads FRNRAP. V gave up 7 bases and J gave up 6 bases, with 15 bases separating them. The CDR3 loop spans 13 amino acids. CDR3: CASALMEGQTQYF. CDR3 coding DNA: TGTGCTAGTGCCCTAATGGAGGGTCAGACCCAGTACTTC.

The sample holds a few counts of this clonotype. This sequence joins TRBV6-6 and TRBJ2-7; D uncertain. V shed 5 bases and J shed 4 bases, with 12 bases lying between them. CDR1 and CDR2 (germline): MNHNY, SVGAGI (reference sequence). The CDR3 loop spans 13 amino acids. The CDR3 bases are TGTGCCAGCAGTGACGCAGGCCCATACGAGCAGTACTTC. Residues: CASSDAGPYEQYF.

Many counts were recorded for this clonotype. The CDR3 DNA reads as TGTGCCAGCAGCCTGGGACTAGCGGGAGGTATGGAGACCCAGTACTTC. Amino acids: CASSLGLAGGMETQYF. The V call is TRBV3-1, the J call TRBJ2-5; 15 nucleotides line up with TRBD2. Germline lookup yields CDR1 LGHDT and CDR2 YNNKEL (reference sequence). J was trimmed by 5 bases and V by 4 bases; bases with no gene match: 5. This CDR3 contains 16 residues.

This clonotype was detected many times. The V gene is TRBV12-3 or TRBV12-4, the J gene TRBJ2-1; D perhaps matches TRBD1 (6 bases). V was shortened by 6 bases and J by 6 bases, with 18 bases between the two germline ends. CDR3 length: 15 amino acids. CDR3 DNA: TGTGCCAGCAGCGTAACAGGGATGGGCTCCAATGAGCAGTTCTTC. It is translated as CASSVTGMGSNEQFF.

In DNA, the CDR3 is TGTGCCACCAGCAGAGATAGTCGGGGCGAGCAGTACTTC. Its protein is CATSRDSRGEQYF. The chain links TRBV15 to TRBJ2-4; D may be TRBD2 (5 bases). The J call could be wrong; TRBJ2-7 is a better fit for the DNA end. This CDR3 region has 13 residues. Germline V gene lookup returns CDR1 LNHNV and CDR2 YYDKDF (reference sequence).

This clonotype was seen more than once but under ten times. This chain links TRBV5-1 with TRBJ2-2; TRBD1 or TRBD2 may be the D gene (5 bases each). V lost 0 bases and J 4 bases, leaving 10 bases between the germline ends. In germline, CDR1 is SGHRS, CDR2 YFSETQ. The CDR3 runs to 15 residues. The CDR3 coding sequence is TGCGCCAGCAGCTTGGCTGGGGGTGGCACCGGGGAGCTGTTTTTT. Amino acids: CASSLAGGGTGELFF.

V gene TRBV12-3 or TRBV12-4 combines with J gene TRBJ2-7, with 8 nucleotides matching TRBD1. There are 16 residues in the CDR3. Trimming took 5 bases from V and 3 from J; bases not matched to a gene: 12. CDR3 region: CASSPRGQVTFYEQYF. The CDR3 DNA is TGTGCCAGCAGTCCCCGGGGACAGGTCACCTTCTACGAGCAGTACTTC.

About this clonotype itself: A much larger clone differs from this one at a single base, so this may be a read error. J is TRBJ1-4 and V is TRBV27; D might be TRBD1 (6 bases). CDR1 and CDR2 from the germline V gene are MNHEY and SMNVEV (reference sequence). The CDR3 sequence is 14 residues long. In DNA form, the CDR3 reads TGTTCCAGCAGTCCCAGGGGAGGCAGGGAAAAACTGTTTTTT. Translation gives CSSSPRGGREKLFF.

The rearrangement joins TRBV3-1 to TRBJ2-4, with D possibly matching TRBD2 (6 bases). In germline, CDR1 is LGHDT, CDR2 YNNKEL (reference sequence). Trimming shortened V by 0 bases and J by 0 bases, and 18 bases separated the two germline ends. This CDR3 is 19 amino acids long. CDR3 nucleotide sequence: TGTGCCAGCAGCCAAGATTCGGTGGGCGGGGCCCTAGCCAAAAACATTCAGTACTTC. Its protein is CASSQDSVGGALAKNIQYF. Variable domain in full (rest from reference TRBV3-1 and TRBJ2-4): DTAVSQTPKYLVTQMGNDKSIKCEQNLGHDTMYWYKQDSKKFLKIMFSYNNKELIINETVPNRFSPKSPDKAHLNLHINSLELGDSAVYFCASSQDSVGGALAKNIQYFGAGTRLSVL.

V gene TRBV27 combines with J gene TRBJ1-4, with 7 bases lining up with TRBD1. The trim removed 8 bases at V and 6 bases at J, leaving 9 bases unmatched. In germline, CDR1 is MNHEY, CDR2 SMNVEV (reference sequence). The CDR3 length is 14 residues. CDR3 DNA: TGTGCCAGCGGCCCGACAGGGAATGATGAAAAACTGTTTTTT. It codes for CASGPTGNDEKLFF.

The V gene is TRBV5-6, the J gene TRBJ2-1; D is ambiguous. The CDR3 has 11 residues. V was clipped by 0 bases and J by 12 bases, with 7 bases between them. Germline CDR1 is SGHDT and CDR2 is YYEEEE. CDR3 nucleotide sequence: TGTGCCAGCAGCTTGGGAGGTTGGCAGTTCTTC. Its translation: CASSLGGWQFF.

The genes are TRBV15 and TRBJ2-2; 11 bases line up with TRBD2. The trim removed 1 base at V and 6 bases at J, leaving 4 bases unmatched. The CDR3 is 16 amino acids. CDR1 is LNHNV and CDR2 is YYDKDF in the germline V gene (reference sequence). CDR3 residues: CATSRALAGGPGELFF. The CDR3 DNA follows: TGTGCCACCAGCAGAGCGCTAGCGGGAGGTCCCGGGGAGCTGTTTTTT. Full variable domain (outside the CDR3, taken from reference TRBV15 and TRBJ2-2): DAMVIQNPRYQVTQFGKPVTLSCSQTLNHNVMYWYQQKSSQAPKLLFHYYDKDFNNEADTPDNFQSRRPNTSFCFLDIRSPGLGDTAMYLCATSRALAGGPGELFFGEGSRLTVL.

This chain links TRBV15 with TRBJ2-4, with 7 nucleotides matching TRBD2. The J call may be wrong; the DNA end is better matched by TRBJ2-7. Germline V gene sequence: CDR1 LNHNV, CDR2 YYDKDF (reference sequence). The CDR3 runs to 16 residues. CDR3 sequence: CATEGLGSGTNYEQYF. CDR3 bases: TGTGCCACCGAGGGACTTGGGAGCGGGACCAACTACGAGCAGTACTTC.

Ten or more counts support this clonotype. The chain employs TRBV20-1 and TRBJ2-3; 10 nucleotides line up with TRBD2. V trimming: 0 bases; J trimming: 5 bases; junction bases outside the gene matches: 5. The germline V gene encodes CDR1 DFQATT and CDR2 SNEGSKA (reference sequence). The length of the CDR3 is 15 residues. This CDR3 is CSARDVAGGGDTQYF. As DNA, the CDR3 is TGCAGTGCTAGAGATGTAGCGGGAGGTGGAGATACGCAGTATTTT.

The V gene is TRBV5-4, the J gene TRBJ1-4; D unclear. There are 14 residues in the CDR3. From germline, CDR1 is SGHNT and CDR2 YYREEE (reference sequence). Trimming shortened V by 3 bases and J by 5 bases, and 11 bases separated the two germline ends. The chain's CDR3 is CASSSDMRNEKLFF. In DNA, the CDR3 is TGTGCCAGCAGCTCGGATATGAGAAATGAAAAACTGTTTTTT. Combining the CDR3 with reference TRBV5-4 and TRBJ1-4 gives the whole variable domain ETGVTQSPTHLIKTRGQQVTLRCSSQSGHNTVSWYQQALGQGPQFIFQYYREEENGRGNFPPRFSGLQFPNYSSELNVNALELDDSALYLCASSSDMRNEKLFFGSGTQLSVL.